This T cell receptor beta chain is drawn from a study of blood T cells in healthy people across ages. A second PCR of about 7 to 12 cycles used a sample-barcoded 5' primer and a J-beta primer mix. TCRdb independently ran MiXCR on the 5' RACE reads; one entry per CDR3 protein. The sample lists around 1,900,000 distinct CDR3 sequences, about two fifths occurring once. Whole-study findings and limits: No one knew whether donors had CMV, which possibly confounded expanded clonotype changes. Among long-lived donors, naive CD4+ cells were more numerous and diversity higher than in aged donors. Roughly linearly, TCR beta diversity per million T cells fell as age increased.

The CDR3 spans 18 residues. Per the germline V gene, CDR1 is LGHNT and CDR2 is FRNRAP. The V and J ends lost 0 bases and 0 bases respectively, with 15 bases between them. Comment on this clonotype: Antigen unknown.

The J gene is TRBJ2-1, the V gene TRBV12-5; D assignment may be TRBD1 or TRBD2 (5 bases each). Sequencing was done on a sample of blood. This sequence originates from a human donor in good health. The CDR3 nucleotides are TGTGCTAGTGGTTTGGTACTCGGGACGGGGTCCTCCTACAATGAGCAGTTCTTC. Its translation: CASGLVLGTGSSYNEQFF.